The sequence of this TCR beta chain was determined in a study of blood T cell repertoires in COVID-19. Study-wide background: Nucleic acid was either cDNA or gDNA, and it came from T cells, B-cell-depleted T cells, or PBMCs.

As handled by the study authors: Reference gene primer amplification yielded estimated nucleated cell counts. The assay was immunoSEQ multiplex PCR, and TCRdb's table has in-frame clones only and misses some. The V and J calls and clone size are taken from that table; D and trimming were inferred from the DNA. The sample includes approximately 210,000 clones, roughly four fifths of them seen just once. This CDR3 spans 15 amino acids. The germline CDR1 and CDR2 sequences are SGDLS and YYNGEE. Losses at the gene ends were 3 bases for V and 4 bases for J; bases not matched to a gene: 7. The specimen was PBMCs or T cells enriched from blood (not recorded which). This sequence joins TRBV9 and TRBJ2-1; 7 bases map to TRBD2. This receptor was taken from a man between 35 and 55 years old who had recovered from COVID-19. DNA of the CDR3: TGTGCCAGCAGCGCATGGGACTACCGGTACAATGAGCAGTTCTTC. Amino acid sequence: CASSAWDYRYNEQFF.